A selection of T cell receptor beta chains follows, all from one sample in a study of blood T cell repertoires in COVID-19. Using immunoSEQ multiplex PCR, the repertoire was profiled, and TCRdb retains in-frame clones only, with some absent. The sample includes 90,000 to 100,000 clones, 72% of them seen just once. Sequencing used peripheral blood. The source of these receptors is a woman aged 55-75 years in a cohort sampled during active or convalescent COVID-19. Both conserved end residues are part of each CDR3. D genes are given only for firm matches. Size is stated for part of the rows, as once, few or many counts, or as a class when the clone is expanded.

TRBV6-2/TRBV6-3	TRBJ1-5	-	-	TGTGCCAGCAGTTACGGGGGCGCCCGCAATCAGCCCCAGCATTTT	CASSYGGARNQPQHF
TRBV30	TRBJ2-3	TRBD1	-	TGTGCCTGCACCAGGGGGCTTACTCGCACAGATACGCAGTATTTT	CACTRGLTRTDTQYF
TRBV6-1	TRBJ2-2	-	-	TGTGCCAGCAGTGAAGATTTTCGACTCCGCACCGGGGAGCTGTTTTTT	CASSEDFRLRTGELFF
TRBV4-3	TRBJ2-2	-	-	TGCGCCAGCAGCCAAGCAGACTACCGGAACACCGGGGAGCTGTTTTTT	CASSQADYRNTGELFF
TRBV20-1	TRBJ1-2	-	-	TGCAGTGCTAGAGTGCAGGCTGGCTACACCTTC	CSARVQAGYTF
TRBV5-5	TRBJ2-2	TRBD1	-	TGTGCCAGCAGCGAACAGGGGGCGCTGGCCGGGGAGCTGTTTTTT	CASSEQGALAGELFF
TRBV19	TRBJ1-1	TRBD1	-	TGTGCCAGTAGTATAGGGGGGACAGGGAGACTGAACACTGAAGCTTTCTTT	CASSIGGTGRLNTEAFF
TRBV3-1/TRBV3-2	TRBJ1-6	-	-	TGTGCCAGCAGCCAAGATGAGGGAAATTCACCCCTCCACTTT	CASSQDEGNSPLHF
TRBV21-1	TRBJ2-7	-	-	TGTGCCAGCAACATGGGAAGATTGCCGGGACAGGGATCCTACGAGCAGTACTTC	CASNMGRLPGQGSYEQYF
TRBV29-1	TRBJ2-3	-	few	TGCAGCGTTGAACCACAGGGCACAGATACGCAGTATTTT	CSVEPQGTDTQYF
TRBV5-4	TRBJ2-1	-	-	TGTGCCAGCAGCTTTCGGTCAAGCTCCTACAATGAGCAGTTCTTC	CASSFRSSSYNEQFF
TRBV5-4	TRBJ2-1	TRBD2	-	TGTGCCAGCAGCCCCCGACTAGCGCCGGGGGGGGATGAGCAGTTCTTC	CASSPRLAPGGDEQFF
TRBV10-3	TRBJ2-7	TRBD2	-	TGTGCCATCAGTGGGACTAGCGGGGGCTCCTACGAGCAGTACTTC	CAISGTSGGSYEQYF
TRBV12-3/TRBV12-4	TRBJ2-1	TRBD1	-	TGTGCCAGCAACCCCACAGGGGGCAATGAGCAGTTCTTC	CASNPTGGNEQFF
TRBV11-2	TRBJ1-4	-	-	TGTGCCAGCAGCTTAAATACAGGGACTAATGAAAAACTGTTTTTT	CASSLNTGTNEKLFF
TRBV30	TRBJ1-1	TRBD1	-	TGTGCCTGGAGTCGGGACAGGGGGATGGCTGAAGCTTTCTTT	CAWSRDRGMAEAFF
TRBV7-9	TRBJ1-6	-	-	TGTGCCAGCAGCTTGAACCAGGGTTACATCGTTGCACCCCTCCACTTT	CASSLNQGYIVAPLHF
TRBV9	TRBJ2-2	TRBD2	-	TGTGCCAGCAGCGTGAGGACTAGTGCCGGGGAGCTGTTTTTT	CASSVRTSAGELFF
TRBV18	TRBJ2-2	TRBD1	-	TGTGCCAGCTCACTCATCGGGACAGGGGCTACCGGGGAGCTGTTTTTT	CASSLIGTGATGELFF
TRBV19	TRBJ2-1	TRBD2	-	TGTGCCAGTAGAGGGACCCCTCAGCGGGGGAGCTCCTACAATGAGCAGTTCTTC	CASRGTPQRGSSYNEQFF
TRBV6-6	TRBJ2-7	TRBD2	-	TGTGCCAGCAGGACTAGCGGGGGGGCCTACGAGCAGTACTTC	CASRTSGGAYEQYF
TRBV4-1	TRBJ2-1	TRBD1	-	TGCGCCAGCAGCCAAGATGGGGGCGACAGGGGTCAGATCGATGAGCAGTTCTTC	CASSQDGGDRGQIDEQFF
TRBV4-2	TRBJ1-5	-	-	TGTGCCAGCAGCCAAGACGAAGGGAGGTTGCGCTTTCGCAATCAGCCCCAGCATTTT	CASSQDEGRLRFRNQPQHF
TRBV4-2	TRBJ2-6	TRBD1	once	TGTGCCAGCAGCCAAGTGGACAGGGGCTTCTCTGGGGCCAACGTCCTGACTTTC	CASSQVDRGFSGANVLTF
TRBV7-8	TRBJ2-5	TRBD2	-	TGTGCCAGCAGCCTGGAGCGGGGGCGAGAGACCCAGTACTTC	CASSLERGRETQYF
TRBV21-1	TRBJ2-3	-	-	-	CASSKVGAGARGGSRTDTQYF
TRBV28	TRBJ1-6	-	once	TGTGCCAGCAGTTTAAGACATCAAAATTCACCCCTCCACTTT	CASSLRHQNSPLHF
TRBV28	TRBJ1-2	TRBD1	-	TGTGCCAGCAGAGTTACAGGGACAGGGTTTAATGGCTACACCTTC	CASRVTGTGFNGYTF
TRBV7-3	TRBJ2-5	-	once	TGTGCCAGCAGTCGGGCCGTCGGGGAGGGGGACGAGACCCAGTACTTC	CASSRAVGEGDETQYF
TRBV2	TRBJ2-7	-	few	TGTGCCAGCAGTGAAGACACCACCTACGAGCAGTACTTC	CASSEDTTYEQYF
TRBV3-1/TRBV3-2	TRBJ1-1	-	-	TGTGCCAGCAGCCAATTTCCAGGATCATGGACTGAAGCTTTCTTT	CASSQFPGSWTEAFF
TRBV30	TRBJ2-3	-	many	TGTGCCTCGAGTACGGGATCTCGGACAGATACGCAGTATTTT	CASSTGSRTDTQYF
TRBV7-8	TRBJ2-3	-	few	TGTGCCAGCAGCCCTCCGGGGGTCTCAGATACGCAGTATTTT	CASSPPGVSDTQYF
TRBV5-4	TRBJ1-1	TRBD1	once	TGTGCCAGCAGCCCACAACAGGGGACGAACACTGAAGCTTTCTTT	CASSPQQGTNTEAFF
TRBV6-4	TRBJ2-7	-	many	TGTGCCAGACTTTACGAGCAGTACTTC	CARLYEQYF
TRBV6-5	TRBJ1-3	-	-	TGTGCCAGCAGTTACACACAGCAACACTCTGGAAACACCATATATTTT	CASSYTQQHSGNTIYF
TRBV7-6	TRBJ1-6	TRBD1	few	TGTGCCAGCAGCTTAGTTGGACAGGGAAATTCACCCCTCCACTTT	CASSLVGQGNSPLHF
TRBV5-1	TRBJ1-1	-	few	TGCGCCAGCAATCTTGGGGACATGAACACTGAAGCTTTCTTT	CASNLGDMNTEAFF
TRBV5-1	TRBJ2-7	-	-	TGCGCCAGCAGCTCCGGCGGAGCGTACGAGCAGTACTTC	CASSSGGAYEQYF
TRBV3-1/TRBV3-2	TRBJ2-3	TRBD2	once	TGTGCCAGCAGCCAAGGTAGCGGGGGGGCTAGAGATACGCAGTATTTT	CASSQGSGGARDTQYF
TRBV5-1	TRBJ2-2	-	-	TGCGCCAGCAGCTTGGTGGCTAGCGTATCCACCGGGGAGCTGTTTTTT	CASSLVASVSTGELFF
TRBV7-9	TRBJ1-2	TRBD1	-	TGTGCCAGTGGGGAAAGGGACAGGGGGCATAATGGCTACACCTTC	CASGERDRGHNGYTF